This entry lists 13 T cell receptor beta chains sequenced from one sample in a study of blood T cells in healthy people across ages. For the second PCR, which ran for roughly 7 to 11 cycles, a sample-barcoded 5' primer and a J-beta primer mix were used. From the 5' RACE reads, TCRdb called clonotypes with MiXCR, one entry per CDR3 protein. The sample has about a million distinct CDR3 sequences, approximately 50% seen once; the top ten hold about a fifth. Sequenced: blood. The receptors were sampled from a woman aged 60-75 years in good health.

The CDR3: CASSQDERRGAQYF. CDR3 sequence (DNA): TGCGCCAGCAGCCAAGATGAAAGGCGCGGGGCCCAGTACTTC. The chain is built from TRBV4-1 and TRBJ2-5; D is perhaps TRBD2 (6 bases). The CDR3 is 14 amino acids. V lost 0 bases and J lost 9, with 14 bases in between. Germline V gives CDR1 MGHRA, CDR2 YSYEKL.

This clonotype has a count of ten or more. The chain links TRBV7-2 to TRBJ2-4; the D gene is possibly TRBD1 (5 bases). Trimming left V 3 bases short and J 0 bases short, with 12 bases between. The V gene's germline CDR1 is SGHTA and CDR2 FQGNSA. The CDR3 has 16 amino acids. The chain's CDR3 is CASSLTRDRAKNIQYF. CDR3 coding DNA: TGTGCCAGCAGCTTGACTCGAGACAGAGCCAAAAACATTCAGTACTTC.

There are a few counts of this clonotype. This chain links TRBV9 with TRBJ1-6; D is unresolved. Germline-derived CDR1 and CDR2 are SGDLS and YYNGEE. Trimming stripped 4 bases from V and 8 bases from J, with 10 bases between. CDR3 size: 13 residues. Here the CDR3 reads CASSTLGDSPLHF. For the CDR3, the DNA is TGTGCCAGCAGCACCCTCGGGGATTCACCCCTCCACTTT.

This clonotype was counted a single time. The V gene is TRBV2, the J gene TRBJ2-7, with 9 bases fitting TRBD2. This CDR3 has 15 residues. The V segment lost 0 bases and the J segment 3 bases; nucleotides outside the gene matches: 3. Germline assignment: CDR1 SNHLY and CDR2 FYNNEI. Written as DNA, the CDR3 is TGTGCCAGCAGTGAAGCTAGCGGGAGTTTCTACGAGCAGTACTTC. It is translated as CASSEASGSFYEQYF.

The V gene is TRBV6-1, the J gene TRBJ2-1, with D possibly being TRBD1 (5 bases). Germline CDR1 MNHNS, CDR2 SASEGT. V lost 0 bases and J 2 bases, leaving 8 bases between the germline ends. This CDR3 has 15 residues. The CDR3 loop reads CASSEAGRPYNEQFF. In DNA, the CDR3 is TGTGCCAGCAGTGAAGCGGGGCGGCCCTACAATGAGCAGTTCTTC.

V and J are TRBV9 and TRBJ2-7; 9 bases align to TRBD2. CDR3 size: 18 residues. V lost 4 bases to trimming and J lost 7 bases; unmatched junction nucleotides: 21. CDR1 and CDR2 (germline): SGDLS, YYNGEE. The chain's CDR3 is CASSSSSPSGIGGNEQYF. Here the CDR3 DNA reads TGTGCCAGCAGCTCCTCGAGCCCTAGCGGGATAGGGGGGAATGAGCAGTACTTC.

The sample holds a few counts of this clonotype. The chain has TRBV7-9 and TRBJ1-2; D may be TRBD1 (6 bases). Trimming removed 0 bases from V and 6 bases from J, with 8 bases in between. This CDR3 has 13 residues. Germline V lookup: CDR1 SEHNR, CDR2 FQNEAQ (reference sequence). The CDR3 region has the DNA TGTGCCAGCAGCTTAGCCGACAGGAATGGCTACACCTTC. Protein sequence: CASSLADRNGYTF. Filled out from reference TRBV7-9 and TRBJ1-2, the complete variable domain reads DTGVSQNPRHKITKRGQNVTFRCDPISEHNRLYWYRQTLGQGPEFLTYFQNEAQLEKSRLLSDRFSAERPKGSFSTLEIQRTEQGDSAMYLCASSLADRNGYTFGSGTRLTVV.

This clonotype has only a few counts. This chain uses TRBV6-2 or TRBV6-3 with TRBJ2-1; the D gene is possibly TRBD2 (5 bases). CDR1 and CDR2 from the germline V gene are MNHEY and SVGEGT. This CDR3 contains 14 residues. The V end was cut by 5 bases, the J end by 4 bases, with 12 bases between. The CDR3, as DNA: TGTGCCAGCAGTCTCGCTAGCAGATACAATGAGCAGTTCTTC. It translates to CASSLASRYNEQFF.

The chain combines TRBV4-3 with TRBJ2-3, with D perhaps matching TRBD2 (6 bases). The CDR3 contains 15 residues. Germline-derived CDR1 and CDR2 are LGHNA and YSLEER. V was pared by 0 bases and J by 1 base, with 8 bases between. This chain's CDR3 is CASSQEQRGTDTQYF. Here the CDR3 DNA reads TGCGCCAGCAGCCAAGAGCAGCGGGGCACAGATACGCAGTATTTT.

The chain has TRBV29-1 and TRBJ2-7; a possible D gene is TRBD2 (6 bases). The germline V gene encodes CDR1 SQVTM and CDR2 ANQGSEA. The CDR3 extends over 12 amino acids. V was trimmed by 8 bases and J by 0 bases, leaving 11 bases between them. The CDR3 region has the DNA TGCAGCTACCGGGAGTTCTCCTACGAGCAGTACTTC. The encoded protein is CSYREFSYEQYF.

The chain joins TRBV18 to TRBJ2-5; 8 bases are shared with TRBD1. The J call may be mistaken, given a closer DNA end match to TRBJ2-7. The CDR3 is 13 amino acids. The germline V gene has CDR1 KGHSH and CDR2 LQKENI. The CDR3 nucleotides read TGTGCCAGCTCAGAGGGACAGGACCGCGAGCAGTACTTC. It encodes CASSEGQDREQYF.

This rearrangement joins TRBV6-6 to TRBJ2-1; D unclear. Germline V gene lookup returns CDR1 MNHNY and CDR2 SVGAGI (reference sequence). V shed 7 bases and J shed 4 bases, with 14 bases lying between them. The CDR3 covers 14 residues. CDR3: CASTRGVNYNEQFF. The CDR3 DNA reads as TGTGCCAGCACCCGAGGAGTTAATTACAATGAGCAGTTCTTC.

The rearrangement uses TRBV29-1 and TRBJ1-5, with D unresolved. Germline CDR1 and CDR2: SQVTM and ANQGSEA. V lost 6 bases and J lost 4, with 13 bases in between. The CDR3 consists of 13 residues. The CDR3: CSVVWGTNQPQHF. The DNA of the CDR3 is TGCAGCGTGGTGTGGGGTACAAATCAGCCCCAGCATTTT.